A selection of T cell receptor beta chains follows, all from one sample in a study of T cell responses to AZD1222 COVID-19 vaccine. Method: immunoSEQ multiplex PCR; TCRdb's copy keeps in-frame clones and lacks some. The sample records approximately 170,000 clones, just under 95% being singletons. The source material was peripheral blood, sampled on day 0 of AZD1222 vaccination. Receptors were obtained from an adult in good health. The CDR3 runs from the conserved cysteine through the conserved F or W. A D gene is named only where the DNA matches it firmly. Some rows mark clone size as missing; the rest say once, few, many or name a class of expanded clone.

cdr3_nt: TGTGCCAGCAGTTTACGTACCGGGCCCCTCTCGAGGAGCGCCTTC
cdr3_aa: CASSLRTGPLSRSAF
d_call: -
v_call: TRBV27
cdr3_length: 15
j_call: TRBJ1-2
clone_size: -

cdr3_nt: TGTGCCAGCAGTGAAATGGCGGATTACAATGAGCAGTTCTTC
cdr3_aa: CASSEMADYNEQFF
d_call: -
v_call: TRBV2
cdr3_length: 14
j_call: TRBJ2-1
clone_size: -

cdr3_nt: TGTGCCAGCAGCGTAGATGGCTGGGGGAACTATGGCTACACCTTC
cdr3_aa: CASSVDGWGNYGYTF
d_call: -
v_call: TRBV9
cdr3_length: 15
j_call: TRBJ1-2
clone_size: -

cdr3_nt: TGTGCCAGCTCGACAGGCACTGGAAACACCATATATTTT
cdr3_aa: CASSTGTGNTIYF
d_call: -
v_call: TRBV18
cdr3_length: 13
j_call: TRBJ1-3
clone_size: -

cdr3_nt: TGTGCCAGCAGCGTAGCTAGCGGGAGGGCCGGCACAGATACGCAGTATTTT
cdr3_aa: CASSVASGRAGTDTQYF
d_call: TRBD2
v_call: TRBV11-2
cdr3_length: 17
j_call: TRBJ2-3
clone_size: -

cdr3_nt: TGCGCCAGCAGCTTGCTAGTAGTGTCGTCAGACGGGAATAATTCACCCCTCCACTTT
cdr3_aa: CASSLLVVSSDGNNSPLHF
d_call: -
v_call: TRBV5-1
cdr3_length: 19
j_call: TRBJ1-6
clone_size: -

cdr3_nt: TGTGCCAGTAGCCGAGCGTTGGGCCCCCATGGCTACACCTTC
cdr3_aa: CASSRALGPHGYTF
d_call: -
v_call: TRBV19
cdr3_length: 14
j_call: TRBJ1-2
clone_size: -

cdr3_nt: TGTGCCAGCAGTTCGTGGACGGGAGGGCCTACAGATACGCAGTATTTT
cdr3_aa: CASSSWTGGPTDTQYF
d_call: TRBD2
v_call: TRBV27
cdr3_length: 16
j_call: TRBJ2-3
clone_size: -

cdr3_nt: TGTGCCAGCAGCTTGACGGGGCTCGGGAATCAGCCCCAGCATTTT
cdr3_aa: CASSLTGLGNQPQHF
d_call: -
v_call: TRBV5-6
cdr3_length: 15
j_call: TRBJ1-5
clone_size: few

cdr3_nt: TGTGCCAGCAGCACCCTAGGATCGGGGGGCACTGAAGCTTTCTTT
cdr3_aa: CASSTLGSGGTEAFF
d_call: -
v_call: TRBV6-5
cdr3_length: 15
j_call: TRBJ1-1
clone_size: -

cdr3_nt: TGTGCCAGCAGCCACAGACGGACAAACTATGGCTACACCTTC
cdr3_aa: CASSHRRTNYGYTF
d_call: -
v_call: TRBV3-1/TRBV3-2
cdr3_length: 14
j_call: TRBJ1-2
clone_size: -

cdr3_nt: TGTGCCAGCAGCGTAGCTGAGACGGGGAATTCACCCCTCCACTTT
cdr3_aa: CASSVAETGNSPLHF
d_call: -
v_call: TRBV9
cdr3_length: 15
j_call: TRBJ1-6
clone_size: -